The clone carrying this T cell receptor (beta chain) occurred many times. Its target is not known. The source of the sample is a study of CD8 T cells in ankylosing spondylitis. Notes on the study in general: Previously reported in reactive arthritis synovial fluid and blood were some of the motif variants. Roughly eight highly homologous variants made up a TCR beta motif that seemed to typify ankylosing spondylitis blood.

Germline CDR1 is SNHLY and CDR2 is FYNNEI. There are 11 residues in the CDR3. The V end was cut by 2 bases, the J end by 3 bases, with 0 bases between. Quantitative 5'-RACE was performed with molecular barcodes, and it yielded the TCR beta libraries. Each CDR3 protein is one row after TCRdb ran MiXCR on the 5' RACE reads. The sample shows 250,000 to 400,000 distinct CDR3 sequences, 9.5% to 13% of them seen only once. Input material: blood, either unsorted or a sorted T cell fraction (not recorded which). V gene TRBV2 combines with J gene TRBJ2-3, with D unclear. The source is a female donor with ankylosing spondylitis or in good health (not recorded which). The CDR3 spells CASSETDTQYF. Here the CDR3 DNA reads TGTGCCAGCAGTGAAACAGATACGCAGTATTTT.